Sequencing of this TCR beta chain was carried out in a study of blood T cell repertoires in COVID-19. Per the original data handling: Researchers report that nucleated cell counts were estimated from reference gene primer amplification. Measured with immunoSEQ multiplex PCR; TCRdb has only the in-frame clones, and not every one. Clone size and the V and J calls come from that table; the DNA yielded D and trimming. The sample includes over 400,000 clones, 80% to 90% of them seen just once. CDR3 size: 13 residues. The germline CDR1 and CDR2 sequences are SEHNR and FQNEAQ (reference sequence). Between the trimmed V and J ends, which lost 5 bases and 2 bases, there was a span of 9 bases.

This receptor was identified in a woman aged 30 to 39 with active or convalescent COVID-19. The sequencing sample was made of peripheral blood. The chain recombines TRBV7-9 with TRBJ2-5; D gene unclear. CDR3 sequence: CASSVFRQETQYF. CDR3 sequence (DNA): TGTGCCAGCAGCGTATTCCGTCAAGAGACCCAGTACTTC.